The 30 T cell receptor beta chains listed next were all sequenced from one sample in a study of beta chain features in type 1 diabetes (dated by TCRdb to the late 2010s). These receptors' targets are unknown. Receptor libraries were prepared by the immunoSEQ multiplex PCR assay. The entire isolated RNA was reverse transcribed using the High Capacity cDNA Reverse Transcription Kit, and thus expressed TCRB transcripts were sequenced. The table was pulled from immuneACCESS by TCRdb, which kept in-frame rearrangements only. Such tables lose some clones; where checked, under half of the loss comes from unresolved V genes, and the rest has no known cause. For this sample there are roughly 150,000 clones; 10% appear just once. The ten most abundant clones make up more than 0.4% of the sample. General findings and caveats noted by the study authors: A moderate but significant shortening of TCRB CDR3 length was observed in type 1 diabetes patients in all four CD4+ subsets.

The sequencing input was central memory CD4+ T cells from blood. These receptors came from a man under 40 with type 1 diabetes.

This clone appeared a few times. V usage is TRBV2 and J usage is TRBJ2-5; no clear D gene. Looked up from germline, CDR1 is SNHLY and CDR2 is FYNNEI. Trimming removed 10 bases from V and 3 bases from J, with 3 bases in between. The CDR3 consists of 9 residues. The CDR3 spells CATKETQYF. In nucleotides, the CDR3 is TGTGCCACCAAAGAGACCCAGTACTTC.

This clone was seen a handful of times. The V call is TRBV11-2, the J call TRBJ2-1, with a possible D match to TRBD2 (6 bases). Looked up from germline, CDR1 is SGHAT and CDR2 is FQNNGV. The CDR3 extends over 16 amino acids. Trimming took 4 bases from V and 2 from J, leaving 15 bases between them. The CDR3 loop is CASSSRLTRTYNEQFF. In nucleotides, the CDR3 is TGTGCCAGCAGCTCTAGGCTGACTAGAACCTACAATGAGCAGTTCTTC.

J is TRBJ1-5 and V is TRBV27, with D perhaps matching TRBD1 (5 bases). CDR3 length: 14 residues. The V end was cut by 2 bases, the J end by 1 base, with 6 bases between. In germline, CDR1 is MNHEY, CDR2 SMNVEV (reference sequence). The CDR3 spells CASSLRGSNQPQHF. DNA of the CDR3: TGTGCCAGCAGTTTACGGGGGAGCAATCAGCCCCAGCATTTT.

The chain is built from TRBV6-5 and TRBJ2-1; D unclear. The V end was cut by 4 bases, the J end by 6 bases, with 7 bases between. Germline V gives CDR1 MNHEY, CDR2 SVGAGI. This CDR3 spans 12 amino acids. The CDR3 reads CASSSQFNEQFF. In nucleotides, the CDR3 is TGTGCCAGCAGTTCCCAATTCAATGAGCAGTTCTTC.

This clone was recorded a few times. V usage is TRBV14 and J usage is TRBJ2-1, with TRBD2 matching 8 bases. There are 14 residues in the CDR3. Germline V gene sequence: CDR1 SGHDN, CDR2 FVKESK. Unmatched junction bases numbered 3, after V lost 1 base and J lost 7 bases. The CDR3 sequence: CASSQVGRGNEQFF. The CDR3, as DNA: TGTGCCAGCAGCCAAGTCGGGAGGGGGAATGAGCAGTTCTTC.

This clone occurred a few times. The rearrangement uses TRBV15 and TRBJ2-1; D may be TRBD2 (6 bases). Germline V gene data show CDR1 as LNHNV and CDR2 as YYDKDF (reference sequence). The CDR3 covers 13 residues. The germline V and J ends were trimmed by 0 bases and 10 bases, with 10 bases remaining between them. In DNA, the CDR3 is TGTGCCACCAGCAGAGATCCCAGCGGGGAGCAGTTCTTC. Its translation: CATSRDPSGEQFF.

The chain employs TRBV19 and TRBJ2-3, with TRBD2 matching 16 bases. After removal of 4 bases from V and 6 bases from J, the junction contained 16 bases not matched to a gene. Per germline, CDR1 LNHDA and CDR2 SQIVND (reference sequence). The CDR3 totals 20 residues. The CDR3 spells CASSTAIKGLAGGHGDTQYF. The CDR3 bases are TGTGCCAGTAGTACGGCGATAAAGGGACTAGCGGGAGGGCACGGCGATACGCAGTATTTT.

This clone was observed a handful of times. CDR3 protein: CAISARGGILDTQYF. Here the CDR3 DNA reads TGTGCCATCAGTGCCCGGGGGGGGATTCTAGATACGCAGTATTTT. V and J are TRBV10-3 and TRBJ2-3; the match to TRBD2 covers 8 bases. V trimming: 4 bases; J trimming: 5 bases; junction bases outside the gene matches: 8. The CDR3 has 15 residues. CDR1 and CDR2 (germline): ENHRY, SYGVKD.

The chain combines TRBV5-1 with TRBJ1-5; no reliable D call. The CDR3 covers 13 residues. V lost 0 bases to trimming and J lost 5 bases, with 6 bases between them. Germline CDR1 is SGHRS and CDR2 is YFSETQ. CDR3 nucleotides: TGCGCCAGCAGCTTGGACGAGTATCAGCCCCAGCATTTT. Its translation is CASSLDEYQPQHF.

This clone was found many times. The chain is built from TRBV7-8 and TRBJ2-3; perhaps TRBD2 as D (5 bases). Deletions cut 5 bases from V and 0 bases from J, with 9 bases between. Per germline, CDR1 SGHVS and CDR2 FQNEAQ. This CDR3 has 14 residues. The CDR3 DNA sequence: TGTGCCAGCAGCGGCCGGACTAGCACAGATACGCAGTATTTT. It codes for CASSGRTSTDTQYF.

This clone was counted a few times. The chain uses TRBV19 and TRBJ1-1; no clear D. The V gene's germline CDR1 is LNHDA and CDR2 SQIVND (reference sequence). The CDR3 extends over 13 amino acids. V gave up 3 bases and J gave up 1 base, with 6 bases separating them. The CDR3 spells CASSIFRNTEAFF. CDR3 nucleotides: TGTGCCAGTAGTATTTTCCGGAACACTGAAGCTTTCTTT. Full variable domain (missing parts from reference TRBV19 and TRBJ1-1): DGGITQSPKYLFRKEGQNVTLSCEQNLNHDAMYWYRQDPGQGLRLIYYSQIVNDFQKGDIAEGYSVSREKKESFPLTVTSAQKNPTAFYLCASSIFRNTEAFFGQGTRLTVV.

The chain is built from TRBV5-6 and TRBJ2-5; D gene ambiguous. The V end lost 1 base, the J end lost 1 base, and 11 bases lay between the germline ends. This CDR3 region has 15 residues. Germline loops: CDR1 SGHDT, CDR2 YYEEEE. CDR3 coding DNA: TGTGCCAGCAGCTTGATAAACAACCTCCAAGAGACCCAGTACTTC. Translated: CASSLINNLQETQYF. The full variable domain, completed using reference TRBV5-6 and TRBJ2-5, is DAGVTQSPTHLIKTRGQQVTLRCSPKSGHDTVSWYQQALGQGPQFIFQYYEEEERQRGNFPDRFSGHQFPNYSSELNVNALLLGDSALYLCASSLINNLQETQYFGPGTRLLVL.

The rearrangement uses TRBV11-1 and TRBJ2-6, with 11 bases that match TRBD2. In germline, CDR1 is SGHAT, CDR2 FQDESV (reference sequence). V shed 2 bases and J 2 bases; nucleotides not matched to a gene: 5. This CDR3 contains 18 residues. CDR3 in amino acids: CASSLTSGSVPGANVLTF. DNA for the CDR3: TGTGCCAGCAGCTTAACTAGCGGGAGTGTTCCTGGGGCCAACGTCCTGACTTTC.

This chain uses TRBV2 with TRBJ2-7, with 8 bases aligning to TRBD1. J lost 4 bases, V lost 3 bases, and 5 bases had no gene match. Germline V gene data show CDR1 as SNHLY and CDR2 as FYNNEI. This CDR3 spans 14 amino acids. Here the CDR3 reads CASSEAGGSYEQYF. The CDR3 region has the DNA TGTGCCAGCAGTGAGGCAGGGGGCTCGTACGAGCAGTACTTC.

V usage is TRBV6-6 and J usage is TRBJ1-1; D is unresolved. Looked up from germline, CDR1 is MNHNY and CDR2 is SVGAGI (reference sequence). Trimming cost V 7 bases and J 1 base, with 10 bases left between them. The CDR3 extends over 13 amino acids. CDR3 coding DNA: TGTGCCAGCATCGAAGGGAGGAACACTGAAGCTTTCTTT. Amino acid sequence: CASIEGRNTEAFF.

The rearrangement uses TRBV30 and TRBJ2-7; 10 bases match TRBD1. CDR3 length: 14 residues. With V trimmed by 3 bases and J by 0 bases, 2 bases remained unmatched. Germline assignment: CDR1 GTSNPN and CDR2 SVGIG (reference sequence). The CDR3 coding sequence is TGTGCCTGGAGGGGACAGGGGTCCTCCTACGAGCAGTACTTC. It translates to CAWRGQGSSYEQYF. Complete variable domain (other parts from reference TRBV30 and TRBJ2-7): SQTIHQWPATLVQPVGSPLSLECTVEGTSNPNLYWYRQAAGRGLQLLFYSVGIGQISSEVPQNLSASRPQDRQFILSSKKLLLSDSGFYLCAWRGQGSSYEQYFGPGTRLTVT.

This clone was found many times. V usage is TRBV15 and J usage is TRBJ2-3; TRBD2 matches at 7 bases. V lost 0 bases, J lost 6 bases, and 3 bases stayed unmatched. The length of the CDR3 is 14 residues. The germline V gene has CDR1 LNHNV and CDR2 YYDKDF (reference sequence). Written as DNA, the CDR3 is TGTGCCACCAGCAGAGAGACTAGCAGGGATACGCAGTATTTT. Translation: CATSRETSRDTQYF.

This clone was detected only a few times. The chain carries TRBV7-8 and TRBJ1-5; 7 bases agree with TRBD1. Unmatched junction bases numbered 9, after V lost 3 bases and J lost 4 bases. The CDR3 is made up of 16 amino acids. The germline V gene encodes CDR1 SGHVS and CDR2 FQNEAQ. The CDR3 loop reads CASSFGKTGKNQPQHF. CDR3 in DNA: TGTGCCAGCAGCTTTGGGAAGACAGGGAAGAATCAGCCCCAGCATTTT.

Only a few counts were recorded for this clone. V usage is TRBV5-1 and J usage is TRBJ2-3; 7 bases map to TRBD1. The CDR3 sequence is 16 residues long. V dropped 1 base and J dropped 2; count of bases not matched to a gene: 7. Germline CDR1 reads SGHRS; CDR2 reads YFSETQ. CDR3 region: CASSLMYRGSTDTQYF. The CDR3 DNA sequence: TGCGCCAGCAGCTTGATGTACAGGGGATCCACAGATACGCAGTATTTT.

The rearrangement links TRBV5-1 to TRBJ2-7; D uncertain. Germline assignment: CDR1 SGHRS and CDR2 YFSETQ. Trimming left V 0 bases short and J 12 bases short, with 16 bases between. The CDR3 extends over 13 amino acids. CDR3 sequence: CASSLGGGPEWYF. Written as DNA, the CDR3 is TGCGCCAGCAGCTTGGGAGGCGGTCCGGAGTGGTACTTC.

In DNA, the CDR3 is TGTGCCAGCAGTGGCGGGCGGAACACTGAAGCTTTCTTT. It specifies CASSGGRNTEAFF. The chain combines TRBV28 with TRBJ1-1; D call uncertain. This CDR3 has 13 amino acids. The V and J ends lost 5 bases and 1 base respectively, with 8 bases between them. In germline, CDR1 is MDHEN, CDR2 SYDVKM.

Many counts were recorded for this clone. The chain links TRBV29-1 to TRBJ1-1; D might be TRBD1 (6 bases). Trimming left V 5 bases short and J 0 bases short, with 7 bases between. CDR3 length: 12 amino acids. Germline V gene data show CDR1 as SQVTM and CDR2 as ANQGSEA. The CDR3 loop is CSVTGMNTEAFF. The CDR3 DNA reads TGCAGCGTTACAGGGATGAACACTGAAGCTTTCTTT.

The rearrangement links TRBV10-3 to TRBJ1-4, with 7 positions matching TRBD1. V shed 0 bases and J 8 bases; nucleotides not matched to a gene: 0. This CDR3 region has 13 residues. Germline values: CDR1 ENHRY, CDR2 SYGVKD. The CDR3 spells CAISESGGEKLFF. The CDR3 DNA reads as TGTGCCATCAGTGAGTCAGGGGGCGAAAAACTGTTTTTT.

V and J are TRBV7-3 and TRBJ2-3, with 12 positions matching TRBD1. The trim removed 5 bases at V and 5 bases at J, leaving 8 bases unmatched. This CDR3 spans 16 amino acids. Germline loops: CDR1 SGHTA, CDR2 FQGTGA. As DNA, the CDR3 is TGTGCCAGCAGCGCGACCGGGACAGGGGGCGGAGATACGCAGTATTTT. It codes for CASSATGTGGGDTQYF.

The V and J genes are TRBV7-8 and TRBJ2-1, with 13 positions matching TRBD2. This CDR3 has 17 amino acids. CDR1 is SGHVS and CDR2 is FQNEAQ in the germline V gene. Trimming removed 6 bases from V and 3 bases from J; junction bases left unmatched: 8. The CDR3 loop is CASRPTRTSGSYNEQFF. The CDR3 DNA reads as TGTGCCAGCAGACCTACTCGGACTAGCGGGAGCTACAATGAGCAGTTCTTC.

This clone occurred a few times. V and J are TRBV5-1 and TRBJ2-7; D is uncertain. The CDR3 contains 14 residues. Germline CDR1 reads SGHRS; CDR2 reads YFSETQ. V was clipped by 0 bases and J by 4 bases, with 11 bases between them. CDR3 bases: TGCGCCAGCAGCTTGGTGGCGGCCGAGTACGAGCAGTACTTC. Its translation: CASSLVAAEYEQYF.

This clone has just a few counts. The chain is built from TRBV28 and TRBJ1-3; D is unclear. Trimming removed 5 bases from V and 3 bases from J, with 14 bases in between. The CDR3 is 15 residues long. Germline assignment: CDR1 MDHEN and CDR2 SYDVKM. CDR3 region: CASSTPSGIGNTIYF. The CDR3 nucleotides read TGTGCCAGCAGTACCCCCTCGGGGATTGGAAACACCATATATTTT.

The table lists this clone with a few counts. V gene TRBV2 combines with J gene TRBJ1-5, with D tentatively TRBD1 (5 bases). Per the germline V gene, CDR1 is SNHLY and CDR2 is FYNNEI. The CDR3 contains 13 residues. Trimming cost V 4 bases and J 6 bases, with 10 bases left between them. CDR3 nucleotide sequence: TGTGCCAGCAGTGTGACAGAAAGTCAGCCCCAGCATTTT. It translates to CASSVTESQPQHF.

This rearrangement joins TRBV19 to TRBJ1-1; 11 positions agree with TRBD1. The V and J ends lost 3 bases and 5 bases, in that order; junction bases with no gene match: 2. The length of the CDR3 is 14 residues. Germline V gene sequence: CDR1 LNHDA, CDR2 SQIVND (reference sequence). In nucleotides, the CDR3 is TGTGCCAGTAGTATCGGGGACAGGGGGACTGAAGCTTTCTTT. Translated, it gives CASSIGDRGTEAFF.

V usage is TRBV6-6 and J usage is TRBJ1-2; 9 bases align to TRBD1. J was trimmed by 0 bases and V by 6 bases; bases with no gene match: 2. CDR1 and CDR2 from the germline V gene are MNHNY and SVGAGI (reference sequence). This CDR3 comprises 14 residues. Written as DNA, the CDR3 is TGTGCCAGCAGACAGGGGGCGTCTAACTATGGCTACACCTTC. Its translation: CASRQGASNYGYTF.